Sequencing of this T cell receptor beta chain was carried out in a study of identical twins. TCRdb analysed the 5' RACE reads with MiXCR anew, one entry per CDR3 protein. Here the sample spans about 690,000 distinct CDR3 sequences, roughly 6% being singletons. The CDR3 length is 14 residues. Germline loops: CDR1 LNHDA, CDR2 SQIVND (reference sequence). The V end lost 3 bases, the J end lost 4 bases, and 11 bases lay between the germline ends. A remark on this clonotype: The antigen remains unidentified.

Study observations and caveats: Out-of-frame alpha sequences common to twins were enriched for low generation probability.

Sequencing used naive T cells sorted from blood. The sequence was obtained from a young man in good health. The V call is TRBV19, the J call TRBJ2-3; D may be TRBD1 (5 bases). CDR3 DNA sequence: TGTGCCAGTAGTATCGGGCAGGGTCCAGATACGCAGTATTTT. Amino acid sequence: CASSIGQGPDTQYF. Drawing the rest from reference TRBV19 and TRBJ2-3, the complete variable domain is DGGITQSPKYLFRKEGQNVTLSCEQNLNHDAMYWYRQDPGQGLRLIYYSQIVNDFQKGDIAEGYSVSREKKESFPLTVTSAQKNPTAFYLCASSIGQGPDTQYFGPGTRLTVL.